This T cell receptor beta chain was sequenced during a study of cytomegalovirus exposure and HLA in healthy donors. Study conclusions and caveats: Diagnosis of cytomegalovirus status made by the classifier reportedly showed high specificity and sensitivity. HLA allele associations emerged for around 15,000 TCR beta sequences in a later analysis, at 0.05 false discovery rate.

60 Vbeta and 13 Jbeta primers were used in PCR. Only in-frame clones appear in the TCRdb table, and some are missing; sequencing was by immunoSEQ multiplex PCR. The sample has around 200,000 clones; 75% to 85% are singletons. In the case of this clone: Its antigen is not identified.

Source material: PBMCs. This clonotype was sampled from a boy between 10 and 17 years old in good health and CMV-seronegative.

The CDR3 spells CASSLAGTGVDYGYTF. The CDR3 DNA follows: TGTGCCAGCAGTCTCGCCGGGACAGGGGTAGACTATGGCTACACCTTC. The rearrangement links TRBV2 to TRBJ1-2, with 10 bases fitting TRBD1. Germline CDR1 and CDR2: SNHLY and FYNNEI. CDR3 length: 16 residues. Trimming at V came to 5 bases and at J to 3 bases, leaving 9 bases not matched to a gene.